This TCR beta chain was obtained from a study of blood T cells in healthy people across ages. V was pared by 6 bases and J by 5 bases, with 13 bases between. There are 13 residues in the CDR3. In germline, CDR1 is KGHSH, CDR2 LQKENI. A second PCR, run for roughly 7 to 11 cycles, used a sample-barcoded 5' primer plus a J-beta primer mix. TCRdb re-analysed the 5' RACE reads in MiXCR, keeping a single row per CDR3 protein. Of 850,000 to 1,000,000 distinct CDR3 sequences listed, roughly 47% are singletons. The sequence derives from an older woman in good health. The sequenced sample consisted of blood. The chain is built from TRBV18 and TRBJ2-5; D is ambiguous. CDR3: CASSKPSTETQYF. The CDR3, as DNA: TGTGCCAGCTCCAAACCTTCAACGGAGACCCAGTACTTC.